These T cell receptor beta chains were read from a single sample in a study of T-cell memory formation after mild COVID-19. A single record per CDR3 protein comes from TCRdb applying MiXCR to the 5' RACE reads. The table includes 300,000 to 400,000 distinct CDR3 sequences, over 20% detected once. The sequencing sample was made of PBMCs or a T cell subset sorted from them (not recorded which). Receptor source: an adult woman who had mild COVID-19 (a few samples of this study predate the infection). Cell type and time point are not known. Both conserved end residues are part of each CDR3. Fields, in order: J gene, V gene, D gene, clone size, CDR3 protein, CDR3 DNA. D genes are given only for firm matches. Clone size is not always given. Where it is, it says once, few, many or a class for expanded clones.

j_gene: TRBJ2-3
v_gene: TRBV12-3/TRBV12-4
d_gene: NA
abundance: NA
CDR3aa: CASSLRGGGNTDTQYF
CDR3nt: TGTGCCAGCAGTTTACGGGGCGGGGGCAACACAGATACGCAGTATTTT

j_gene: TRBJ2-3
v_gene: TRBV12-3/TRBV12-4
d_gene: NA
abundance: NA
CDR3aa: CASNAGGNAPDTQYF
CDR3nt: TGTGCCAGCAACGCCGGGGGTAACGCTCCAGATACGCAGTATTTT

j_gene: TRBJ2-5
v_gene: TRBV5-1
d_gene: NA
abundance: few
CDR3aa: CASSMTGTQQETQYF
CDR3nt: TGCGCCAGCAGCATGACCGGGACACAGCAAGAGACCCAGTACTTC

j_gene: TRBJ1-2
v_gene: TRBV12-3/TRBV12-4
d_gene: NA
abundance: NA
CDR3aa: CASSPAELNFYGYTF
CDR3nt: TGTGCCAGCAGTCCGGCGGAGCTCAATTTCTATGGCTACACCTTC

j_gene: TRBJ1-5
v_gene: TRBV19
d_gene: NA
abundance: NA
CDR3aa: CASSISLVGRGRYSNQPQHF
CDR3nt: TGTGCCAGTAGTATAAGTTTGGTCGGCAGGGGCCGATATAGCAATCAGCCCCAGCATTTT

j_gene: TRBJ1-1
v_gene: TRBV12-3/TRBV12-4
d_gene: NA
abundance: NA
CDR3aa: CASSLWGSGTEAFF
CDR3nt: TGTGCCAGCAGTTTATGGGGGTCCGGCACTGAAGCTTTCTTT

j_gene: TRBJ1-5
v_gene: TRBV10-3
d_gene: NA
abundance: NA
CDR3aa: CAIGVKETQPQHF
CDR3nt: TGTGCCATCGGGGTGAAGGAAACTCAGCCCCAGCATTTT

j_gene: TRBJ2-5
v_gene: TRBV6-1
d_gene: NA
abundance: few
CDR3aa: CASSEGGFRETQYF
CDR3nt: TGTGCCAGCAGTGAAGGGGGCTTCAGGGAGACCCAGTACTTC

j_gene: TRBJ1-6
v_gene: TRBV2
d_gene: NA
abundance: few
CDR3aa: CASIPTLSSYNSPLHF
CDR3nt: TGTGCCAGCATTCCGACTCTAAGCTCCTATAATTCACCCCTCCACTTT

j_gene: TRBJ2-7
v_gene: TRBV9
d_gene: TRBD2
abundance: NA
CDR3aa: CASSVGSGGTYEQYF
CDR3nt: TGTGCCAGCAGCGTAGGGAGCGGGGGGACCTACGAGCAGTACTTC

j_gene: TRBJ2-5
v_gene: TRBV24-1
d_gene: NA
abundance: few
CDR3aa: CATSDYGGQETQYF
CDR3nt: TGTGCCACCAGTGATTATGGGGGACAAGAGACCCAGTACTTC

j_gene: TRBJ2-2
v_gene: TRBV6-5
d_gene: TRBD2
abundance: NA
CDR3aa: CASSYYEPSGDTNTGELFF
CDR3nt: TGTGCCAGCAGTTACTACGAGCCTAGCGGGGATACGAACACCGGGGAGCTGTTTTTT